The rows below give T cell receptor beta chains drawn from one sample of a study of T cell responses to AZD1222 COVID-19 vaccine. Profiling relied on immunoSEQ multiplex PCR, and the TCRdb table lists in-frame clones only, not all of them. The table has about 130,000 clones, 89% seen once; the top ten hold roughly 1.5%. The sample was peripheral blood, taken on day 0 of AZD1222 vaccination. The receptors were gathered from an adult in good health. CDR3s include the opening cysteine and the closing phenylalanine or tryptophan. The D gene is left open where the match is weak. Where a row states a size, it is once, few, many or the class of an expanded clone; other rows omit it.

TRBJ2-1 | NA | NA | TRBV6-5 | CASSPLAGHNEQFF | TGTGCCAGCAGTCCACTAGCTGGTCACAATGAGCAGTTCTTC
TRBJ2-7 | NA | TRBD1 | TRBV9 | CASSRDRGWDEQYF | TGTGCCAGCAGTCGGGACAGGGGCTGGGACGAGCAGTACTTC
TRBJ2-1 | NA | NA | TRBV7-3 | CASSPLGTSYNEQFF | TGTGCCAGCAGCCCCCTCGGGACTTCCTACAATGAGCAGTTCTTC
TRBJ1-2 | NA | NA | TRBV28 | CASKVGNYGYTF | TGTGCCAGCAAAGTCGGCAACTATGGCTACACCTTC
TRBJ2-3 | NA | NA | TRBV5-1 | CASRDGGQASTDTQYF | TGCGCCAGCAGAGATGGTGGGCAAGCCAGCACAGATACGCAGTATTTT
TRBJ2-3 | NA | TRBD2 | TRBV3-1/TRBV3-2 | CASSQEAGGGTDTQYF | TGTGCCAGCAGCCAAGAGGCGGGAGGAGGCACAGATACGCAGTATTTT
TRBJ2-1 | NA | NA | TRBV7-2 | CASRGSSTGSYNEQFF | TGTGCCAGCAGGGGTTCTTCGACAGGCTCCTACAATGAGCAGTTCTTC
TRBJ2-1 | NA | TRBD1 | TRBV6-6 | CASSPTPGQGGASSYNEQFF | TGTGCCAGCAGTCCAACTCCGGGACAGGGGGGCGCCAGCTCCTACAATGAGCAGTTCTTC
TRBJ2-3 | NA | NA | TRBV28 | CASSLYGSLDTQYF | TGTGCCAGCAGTTTATACGGATCCCTTGATACGCAGTATTTT
TRBJ1-1 | NA | NA | TRBV21-1 | CASRGAFF | TGTGCCAGCCGGGGTGCTTTCTTT
TRBJ2-7 | NA | TRBD2 | TRBV7-3 | CASSLNSGSYEQYF | TGTGCCAGCAGCTTAAATAGCGGGAGCTACGAGCAGTACTTC
TRBJ2-7 | NA | TRBD1 | TRBV10-1 | CASRAGTDYEQYF | TGCGCCAGCAGGGCCGGGACAGACTACGAGCAGTACTTC
TRBJ1-5 | once | NA | TRBV12-3/TRBV12-4 | CASDDTNQPQHF | TGTGCCAGTGACGACACGAATCAGCCCCAGCATTTT
TRBJ2-5 | NA | TRBD1 | TRBV19 | CASSNPTGGRETQYF | TGTGCCAGTAGTAACCCGACAGGGGGTAGGGAGACCCAGTACTTC
TRBJ1-3 | NA | NA | TRBV5-1 | CASSPGAGNTIYF | TGCGCCAGCAGCCCGGGGGCTGGAAACACCATATATTTT
TRBJ2-5 | NA | NA | TRBV12-5 | CASGLVLSGQYLQETQYF | TGTGCTAGTGGTTTGGTACTTTCGGGCCAGTACCTACAAGAGACCCAGTACTTC
TRBJ2-7 | NA | TRBD2 | TRBV5-1 | CASSATALAGGYEQYF | TGCGCCAGCAGCGCAACCGCACTAGCGGGAGGGTACGAGCAGTACTTC
TRBJ1-5 | NA | TRBD1 | TRBV2 | CASSEGTGGYSNQPQHF | TGTGCCAGCAGTGAGGGGACAGGGGGCTATAGCAATCAGCCCCAGCATTTT
TRBJ2-7 | NA | NA | TRBV6-5 | CASRHRTYEQYF | TGTGCCAGCAGACACCGAACCTACGAGCAGTACTTC
TRBJ2-3 | NA | TRBD2 | TRBV11-2 | CASSSGLAGVGDTQYF | TGTGCCAGCAGCTCGGGACTAGCGGGAGTGGGGGATACGCAGTATTTT
TRBJ1-3 | NA | NA | TRBV30 | CAWTTGAGNTIYF | TGTGCCTGGACCACCGGGGCTGGAAACACCATATATTTT